The entry below gives a single T cell receptor (beta chain) sequence along with its context. Its antigen is undetermined. The V end was cut by 4 bases, the J end by 9 bases, with 18 bases between. CDR3 length: 15 residues. Germline CDR1 KGHDR, CDR2 SFDVKD. The data were obtained in a study of T-cell memory formation after mild COVID-19. Broader study findings: Clones shrinking from day 15 to 85 showed even CD4/CD8 mixes; later expanders tilted CD4+.

TCRdb re-analysed the 5' RACE reads in MiXCR, keeping a single row per CDR3 protein. Of over 130,000 distinct CDR3 sequences detected, more than 13% appear once; the ten largest clones hold around 27%. The sequencing sample was made of PBMCs or a T cell subset sorted from them (not recorded which). The rearrangement uses TRBV24-1 and TRBJ2-1; D is perhaps TRBD1 (7 bases). The sequence derives from an adult woman who had mild COVID-19 (a few samples of this study predate the infection). Cell type and time point are not known. The CDR3 loop reads CATSDPDREASEQFF. Here the CDR3 DNA reads TGTGCCACCAGTGACCCCGACAGGGAGGCGAGTGAGCAGTTCTTC.